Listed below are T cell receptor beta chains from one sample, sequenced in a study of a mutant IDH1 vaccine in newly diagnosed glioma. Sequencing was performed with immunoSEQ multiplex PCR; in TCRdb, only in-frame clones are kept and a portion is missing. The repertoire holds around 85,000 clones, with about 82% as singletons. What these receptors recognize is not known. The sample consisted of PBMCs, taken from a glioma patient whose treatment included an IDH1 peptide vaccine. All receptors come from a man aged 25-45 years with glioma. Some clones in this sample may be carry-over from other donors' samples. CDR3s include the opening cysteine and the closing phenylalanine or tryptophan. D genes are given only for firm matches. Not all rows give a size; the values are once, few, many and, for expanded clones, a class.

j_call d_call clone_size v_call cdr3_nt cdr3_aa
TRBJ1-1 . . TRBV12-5 TGTGCTAGTGGTTTTACGAACACTGAAGCTTTCTTT CASGFTNTEAFF
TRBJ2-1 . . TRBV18 TGTGCCAGCTCAAGGGATCATAGGACCGGAAGCTATGAGCAGTTCTTC CASSRDHRTGSYEQFF
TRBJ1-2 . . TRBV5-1 TGCGCCAGCAGCTTGGGAGGAGACGGTGGCTACACCTTC CASSLGGDGGYTF
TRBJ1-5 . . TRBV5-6 TGTGCCAGCAGCTTGCCTGGTCAGCCCCAGCATTTT CASSLPGQPQHF
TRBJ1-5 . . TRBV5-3 TGTGCCAGAAGCGTACGACAGGTCAATCAGCCCCAGCATTTT CARSVRQVNQPQHF
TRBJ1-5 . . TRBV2 TGTGCCAGCAGAGCCACCCGGGAGACTAATCAGCCCCAGCATTTT CASRATRETNQPQHF
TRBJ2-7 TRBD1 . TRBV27 TGTGCCAGCAGTTTTAGGGGACAGGGGTGGTACGAGCAGTACTTC CASSFRGQGWYEQYF
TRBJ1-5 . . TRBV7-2 TGTGCCAGCAGCTCCCATATGGGAACTTTAGGTCAGCCCCAGCATTTT CASSSHMGTLGQPQHF
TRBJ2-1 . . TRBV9 TGTGCCAGCAGCGTAGGGAGGGGGCCCTACAATGAGCAGTTCTTC CASSVGRGPYNEQFF
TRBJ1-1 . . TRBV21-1 TGTGCCAGCGAGACAGGGGAGCAGGTTGGCACTGAAGCTTTCTTT CASETGEQVGTEAFF
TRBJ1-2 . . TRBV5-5 TGTGCCAGCAGCTTGGCCGGAAGGCTGGGGGGCATGGACTATGGCTACACCTTC CASSLAGRLGGMDYGYTF
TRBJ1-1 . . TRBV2 TGTGCCAGCATGGGGGGCGCAAGGACTGAAGCTTTCTTT CASMGGARTEAFF
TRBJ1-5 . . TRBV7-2 TGTGCCAGCAGCTTACTGCACTTCAATCAGCCCCAGCATTTT CASSLLHFNQPQHF
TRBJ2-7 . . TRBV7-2 TGTGCCAGCAGTCCGACCCCGACTAGTACCCTCTACGAGCAGTACTTC CASSPTPTSTLYEQYF
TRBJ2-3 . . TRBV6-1 TGTGCCAGCAGAACCCAAGCCACAGATACGCAGTATTTT CASRTQATDTQYF
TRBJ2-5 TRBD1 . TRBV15 TGTGCCACCAGCAGGGGAACAGGGGGCCCACAGTTATACCAAGAGACCCAGTACTTC CATSRGTGGPQLYQETQYF
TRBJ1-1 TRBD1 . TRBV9 TGTGCCAGCAGCAAGACAGGACAGGGAGGGACTGAAGCTTTCTTT CASSKTGQGGTEAFF
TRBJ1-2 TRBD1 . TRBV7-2 TGTGCCAGCAGCACAGGGGCCCAAGCAGGCGGCTACACCTTC CASSTGAQAGGYTF
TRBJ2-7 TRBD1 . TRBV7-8 TGTGCCAGCAGCTTTGGGGGGACAGGGGGCTTCTACGAGCAGTACTTC CASSFGGTGGFYEQYF
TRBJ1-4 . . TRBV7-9 TGTGCCAGCAGCCCGGGTAACGGTAATGAAAAACTGTTTTTT CASSPGNGNEKLFF
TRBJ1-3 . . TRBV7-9 TGTGCCAGCAGTTTGACCAATTTAAACACCATATATTTT CASSLTNLNTIYF
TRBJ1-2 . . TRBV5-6 TGTGCCAGCAGCTTGGAGCCGGGGGAGAATGGCTACACCTTC CASSLEPGENGYTF
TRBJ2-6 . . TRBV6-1 TGTGCCAGCAGTGAAGGGTTTGGGGCCAACGTCCTGACTTTC CASSEGFGANVLTF
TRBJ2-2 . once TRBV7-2 TGTGCCAGCAGCTTCGTGACTACCCGGACCGGGGAGCTGTTTTTT CASSFVTTRTGELFF
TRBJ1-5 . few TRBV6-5 TGTGCCACCCGAACAGGTGACAATCAGCCCCAGCATTTT CATRTGDNQPQHF
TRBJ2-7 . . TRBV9 TGTGCCAGCAGCGTAGGTGTTAGCGACTCCTACGAGCAGTACTTC CASSVGVSDSYEQYF
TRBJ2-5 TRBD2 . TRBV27 TGTGCCAGCCGGGGACTAGCGAGTCCCCAAGAGACCCAGTACTTC CASRGLASPQETQYF
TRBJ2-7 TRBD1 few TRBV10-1 TGCGCCAGCAGTGCCGGGACAGGCCTGTACGAGCAGTACTTC CASSAGTGLYEQYF
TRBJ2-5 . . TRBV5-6 TGTGCCAGCAGCTTGGAGGTCCGCCCAGAGACCCAGTACTTC CASSLEVRPETQYF
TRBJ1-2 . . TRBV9 TGTGCCAGCAGCGTAGGGGACACTGGCTATGGCTACACCTTC CASSVGDTGYGYTF
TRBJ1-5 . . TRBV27 TGTGCCAGCAAATTAGACATAGCTAGCAATCAGCCCCAGCATTTT CASKLDIASNQPQHF
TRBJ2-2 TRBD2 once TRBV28 TGTGCCAGCAGCTGGACTAGCGGACTATTGACCGGGGAGCTGTTTTTT CASSWTSGLLTGELFF
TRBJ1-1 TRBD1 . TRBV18 TGTGCCAGCTCACCACGGGACAGGGGAGCTGAAGCTTTCTTT CASSPRDRGAEAFF
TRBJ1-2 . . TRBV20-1 TGCAGGACGGATAACTATGGCTACACCTTC CRTDNYGYTF
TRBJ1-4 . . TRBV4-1 TGCGCCAGCAGCCAAGATAAGAGGCGGGCAGATAGGTTTGAAAAACTGTTTTTT CASSQDKRRADRFEKLFF
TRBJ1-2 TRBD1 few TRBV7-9 TGTGCCAGCGGTCGACAGGGTTACTATGGCTACACCTTC CASGRQGYYGYTF
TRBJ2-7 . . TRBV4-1 TGCGCCAGCAGCCACCGCTGGCAGGAGGGAGACGAGCAGTACTTC CASSHRWQEGDEQYF
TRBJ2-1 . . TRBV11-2 TGTGCCACGGGGCGGGATGCCTACAATGAGCAGTTCTTC CATGRDAYNEQFF
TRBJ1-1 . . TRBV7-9 TGTGCCAGCAGCTTCGAGGGGGGGTATAGCACTGAAGCTTTCTTT CASSFEGGYSTEAFF
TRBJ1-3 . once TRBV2 TGTGCCAGCAGTGAAATCGTTTTGGATTGGCAGACAACCTCGGCTGGAAACACCATATATTTT CASSEIVLDWQTTSAGNTIYF
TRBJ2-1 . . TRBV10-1 TGCGCCAGCAGTGCAACCGATGAGCAGTTCTTC CASSATDEQFF
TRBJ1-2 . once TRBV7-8 TGTGCCAGCAGCTCTTTCATAGGCGAGGGTAGTCGCTTC CASSSFIGEGSRF
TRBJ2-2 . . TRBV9 TGTGCCAGCAGCGTAGATGGTGTGGGGGAGCTGTTTTTT CASSVDGVGELFF
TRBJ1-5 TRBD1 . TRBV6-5 TGTGCCAGTATTGCGACAGGGGCCCCCGCCCAGCATTTT CASIATGAPAQHF
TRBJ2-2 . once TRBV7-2 TGTGCCAGCAGCCGGGACGGGAGTGGCGGGGAGCTGTTTTTT CASSRDGSGGELFF
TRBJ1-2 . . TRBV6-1 TGTGCCAGCCGGGCGATCTGGGACTACACCTTC CASRAIWDYTF
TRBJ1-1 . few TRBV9 TGTGCCAGCAGCGTAAGAGGAGATGCGTGGTTGGACACTGAAGCTTTCTTT CASSVRGDAWLDTEAFF
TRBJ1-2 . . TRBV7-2 TGTGCCAGCAGCTTAGAGCGCAGGGGCTACGGCTACACCTTC CASSLERRGYGYTF
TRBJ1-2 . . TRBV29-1 TGCAGCGCGAAGGGCGGAGCCTATGGCTACACCTTC CSAKGGAYGYTF
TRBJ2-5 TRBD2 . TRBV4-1 TGCGCCAGCAGCCAAGTAATTTCTAGCGGGGGGGCCATGTACTTC CASSQVISSGGAMYF
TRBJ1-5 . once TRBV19 TGTGCCAGTAGTGATACAGGGTCATCGCATCAGCCCCAGCATTTT CASSDTGSSHQPQHF
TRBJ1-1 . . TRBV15 TGTGCCACCAGCAGAGAGGTCGGGGCCAACACTGAAGCTTTCTTT CATSREVGANTEAFF
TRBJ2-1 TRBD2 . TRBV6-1 TGTGCCAGCAGTGAATTGCGGGGGGACTACAATGAGCAGTTCTTC CASSELRGDYNEQFF
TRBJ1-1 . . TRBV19 TGTGCCAGTAGTATAGGGGGGTACCTCGAAGGAACTGAAGCTTTCTTT CASSIGGYLEGTEAFF
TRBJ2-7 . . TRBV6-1 TGTGCCAGCTGGCAGGGGCTATCCTACGAGCAGTACTTC CASWQGLSYEQYF
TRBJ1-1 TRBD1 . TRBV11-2 TGTGCCAGCAGCCCAAATACAGGGGGATACGCTGAAGCTTTCTTT CASSPNTGGYAEAFF
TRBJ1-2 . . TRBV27 TGTGCCAGCCGTCCGGGGGGGCTTGGCTATGGCTACACCTTC CASRPGGLGYGYTF
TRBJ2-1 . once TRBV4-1 TGCGCCAGCAGCCGCCCGGGACGGGAGTACAATGAGCAGTTCTTC CASSRPGREYNEQFF
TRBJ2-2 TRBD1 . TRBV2 TGTGCCAGAGGGACCGGGACAGGGATTAGGAACACCGGGGAGCTGTTTTTT CARGTGTGIRNTGELFF